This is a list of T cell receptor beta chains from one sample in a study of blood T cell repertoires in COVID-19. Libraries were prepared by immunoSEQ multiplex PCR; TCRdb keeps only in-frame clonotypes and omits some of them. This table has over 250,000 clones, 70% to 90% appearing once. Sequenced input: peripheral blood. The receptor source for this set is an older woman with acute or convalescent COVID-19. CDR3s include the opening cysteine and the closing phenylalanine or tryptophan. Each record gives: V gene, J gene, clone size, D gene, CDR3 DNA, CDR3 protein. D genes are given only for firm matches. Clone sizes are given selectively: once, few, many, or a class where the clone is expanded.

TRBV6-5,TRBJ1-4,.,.,TGTGCCAGCAGTTATGCATCGACAGCCCTTAGTGAAAAACTGTTTTTT,CASSYASTALSEKLFF
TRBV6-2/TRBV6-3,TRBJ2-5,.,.,TGTGCCAGCAGCCCCACGATTGGGGGGGAGACCCAGTACTTC,CASSPTIGGETQYF
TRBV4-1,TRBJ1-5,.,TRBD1,TGCGCCAGCAGTTTTGAACAGGGGGCTAGTCCTGATGGCAATCAGCCCCAGCATTTT,CASSFEQGASPDGNQPQHF
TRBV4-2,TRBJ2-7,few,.,TGTGCCAGCAGCCAAGAGCGGACAACATACGAGCAGTACTTC,CASSQERTTYEQYF
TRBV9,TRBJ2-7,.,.,TGTGCCAGCAGCGTAGGAGATAAGAACTACGAGCAGTACTTC,CASSVGDKNYEQYF
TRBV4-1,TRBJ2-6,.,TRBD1,TGCGCCAGCAGCCTAGCACAGGGGCTTGACTCTGGGGCCAACGTCCTGACTTTC,CASSLAQGLDSGANVLTF
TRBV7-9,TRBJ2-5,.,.,TGTGCCAGCAGCCTAGGCGGTAGCGGTCAAGAGACCCAGTACTTC,CASSLGGSGQETQYF
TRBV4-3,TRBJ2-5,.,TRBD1,TGCGCCAGCAGCCGAGACAGGGGGCGCGAGACCCAGTACTTC,CASSRDRGRETQYF
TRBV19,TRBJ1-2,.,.,TGTGCCAGTAGTAGGAGTTCCTCTTCTAATGGCTACACCTTC,CASSRSSSSNGYTF
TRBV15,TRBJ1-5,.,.,TGTGCCACCAGCAGAGAGGCTAGCAATCAGCCCCAGCATTTT,CATSREASNQPQHF
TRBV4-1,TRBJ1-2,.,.,TGCGCCAGCAGCGTTCCCATCAGGGGAATAAGAGGCTACACCTTC,CASSVPIRGIRGYTF
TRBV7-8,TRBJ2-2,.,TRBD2,TGTGCCAGCAGTTCGGGGGGAGGTCCTGGGCGGACTGGGAACACCGGGGAGCTGTTTTTT,CASSSGGGPGRTGNTGELFF
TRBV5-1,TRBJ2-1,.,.,TGCGCCAGCAGCTTGTTTGGACTTGACAATGAGCAGTTCTTC,CASSLFGLDNEQFF
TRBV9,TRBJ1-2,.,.,TGTGCCAGCAGCGTAGAGGCAGGAGGGGCTTATGGCTACACCTTC,CASSVEAGGAYGYTF
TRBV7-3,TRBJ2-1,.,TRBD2,TGTGCCAGCAGCTTCGGCGGGAGGGATGAGCAGTTCTTC,CASSFGGRDEQFF
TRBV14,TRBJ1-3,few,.,TGTGCCAGCAGACCTGTTACAACAGCTTTTGCTGGAAACACCATATATTTT,CASRPVTTAFAGNTIYF
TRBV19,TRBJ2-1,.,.,TGTGCCAGTAGCAGCGAAGGGGTGGGGTTCCCCTACAATGAGCAGTTCTTC,CASSSEGVGFPYNEQFF
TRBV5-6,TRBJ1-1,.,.,TGTGCCAGCAGCCCGCGGGGGGTCCGTGAAGCTTTCTTT,CASSPRGVREAFF
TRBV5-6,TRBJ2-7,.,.,TGTGCCAGCAGGCTACAGGGTTTCCACGAGCAGTACTTC,CASRLQGFHEQYF
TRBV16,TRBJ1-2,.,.,TGTGCCAGCAGCCAGTCGGGGTTGGGATATGGCTACACCTTC,CASSQSGLGYGYTF
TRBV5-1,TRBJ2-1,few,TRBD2,TGCGCCAGCAGATCCGGGACTAGCGGCTACAATGAGCAGTTCTTC,CASRSGTSGYNEQFF
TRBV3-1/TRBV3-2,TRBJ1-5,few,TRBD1,TGTGCCAGCAGCCCCGGGACAGGGGAGCAGCCCCAGCATTTT,CASSPGTGEQPQHF
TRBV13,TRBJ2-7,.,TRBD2,TGTGCCAGCAGCTTTAGTCAGCGGGAGAGAAACGAGCAGTACTTC,CASSFSQRERNEQYF
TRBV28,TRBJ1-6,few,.,TGTGCCCACGGGGGGGGAGGGCTGAATTCACCCCTCCACTTT,CAHGGGGLNSPLHF
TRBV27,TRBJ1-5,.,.,TGTGCCAGCAGTTTCCACGGGGGCAATCAGCCCCAGCATTTT,CASSFHGGNQPQHF
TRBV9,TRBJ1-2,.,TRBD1,TGTGCCAGCAGCTCCCGACAGGGGCCCTATGGCTACACCTTC,CASSSRQGPYGYTF
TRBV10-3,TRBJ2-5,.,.,TGTGCCGCCGGGGGGCGATGGGAGACCCAGTACTTC,CAAGGRWETQYF
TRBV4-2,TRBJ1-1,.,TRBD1,TGTGCCAGCAGCCTAACCTTGACAGGGGGCCATGAAGCTTTCTTT,CASSLTLTGGHEAFF
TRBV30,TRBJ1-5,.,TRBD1,TGTGCCTGGGGGGGGACAGGGTTCGGAGTGAGCAATCAGCCCCAGCATTTT,CAWGGTGFGVSNQPQHF
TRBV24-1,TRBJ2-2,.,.,TGTGCCACCAGTGATTTGGGCAGGTACACCGGGGAGCTGTTTTTT,CATSDLGRYTGELFF
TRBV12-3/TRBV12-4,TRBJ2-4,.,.,TGTGCCAGCACCCTTACTTCTGAGAACATTCAGTACTTC,CASTLTSENIQYF
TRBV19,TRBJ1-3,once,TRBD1,TGTGCCAGTAACAAGGGGGCGGAAGGAAACACCATATATTTT,CASNKGAEGNTIYF
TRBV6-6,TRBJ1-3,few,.,TGTGCCAGCAGTTACCTGGGAAACACCATATATTTT,CASSYLGNTIYF
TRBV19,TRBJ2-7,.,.,TGTGCCAGTAGTTCACGAAACAAAAACACCTACGAGCAGTACTTC,CASSSRNKNTYEQYF
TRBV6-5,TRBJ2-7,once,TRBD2,TGTGCCAGCAGTTACTCGGCGGGAGCCATGAGAGAGCAGTACTTC,CASSYSAGAMREQYF
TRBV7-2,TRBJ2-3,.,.,TGTGCCAGCAGCGAGACGAGGGAGAATACGCAGTATTTT,CASSETRENTQYF
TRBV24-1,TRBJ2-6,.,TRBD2,TGTGCCATTAGGGAGGGGCCCATCTCTGGGGCCAACGTCCTGACTTTC,CAIREGPISGANVLTF
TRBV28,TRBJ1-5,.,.,TGTGCCAGCAGTTTCAATGGCAGGGGACCAAATCAGCCCCAGCATTTT,CASSFNGRGPNQPQHF
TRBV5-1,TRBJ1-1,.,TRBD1,TGCGCCAGCAGAAGACAGGGGGGGTTGAACACTGAAGCTTTCTTT,CASRRQGGLNTEAFF
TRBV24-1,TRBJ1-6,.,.,TGTGCCACCAGGGAGGGCCAAAATTCACCCCTCCACTTT,CATREGQNSPLHF
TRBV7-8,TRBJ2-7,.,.,TGTGCCAGCAGCTTAGTCGGAGGGTGGACCTACGAGCAGTACTTC,CASSLVGGWTYEQYF
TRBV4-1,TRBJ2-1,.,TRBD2,TGCGCCAGCAGCCAAGATCAAGCGGGACCATACAATGAGCAGTTCTTC,CASSQDQAGPYNEQFF
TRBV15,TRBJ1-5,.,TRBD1,TGTGCCACACAGGACAGGGGAGTAAATCAGCCCCAGCATTTT,CATQDRGVNQPQHF
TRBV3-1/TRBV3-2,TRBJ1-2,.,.,TGTGCCAGCAGCCAAGTTCCCTTCACCTTC,CASSQVPFTF
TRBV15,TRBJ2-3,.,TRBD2,TGTGCCACCAGCGTGGGACTAGCGGACACAGATACGCAGTATTTT,CATSVGLADTDTQYF
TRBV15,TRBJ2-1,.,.,TGTGCCACCAGCCCAACTAGCCGGGACGGAGCCTACAATGAGCAGTTCTTC,CATSPTSRDGAYNEQFF
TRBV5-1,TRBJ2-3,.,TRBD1,TGCGCCAGCAGCTTGGACCCGGGACAGGGGGCGCCTTCGCAGTATTTT,CASSLDPGQGAPSQYF
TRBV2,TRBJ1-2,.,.,TGTGCCAGCAGTGCCAAGGGGACTAACTATGGCTACACCTTC,CASSAKGTNYGYTF
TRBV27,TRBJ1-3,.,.,TGTGCCAGCAGTTTTAACCCTCCTCTCTACGGGGAAGCAGGAAACACCATATATTTT,CASSFNPPLYGEAGNTIYF
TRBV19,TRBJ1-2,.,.,TGTGCCAGTTCCGGGACAAGATATGGCTACACCTTC,CASSGTRYGYTF
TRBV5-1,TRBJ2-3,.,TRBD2,TGCGCCAGCAGCTTGTTGTGGACTAGCGGGAGGGCCAGTCAGGCAGATACGCAGTATTTT,CASSLLWTSGRASQADTQYF
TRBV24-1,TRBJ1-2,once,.,TGTGCCACCAGTTCGGGGGTCTTCGGCTACACCTTC,CATSSGVFGYTF
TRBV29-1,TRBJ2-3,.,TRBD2,TGCAGCGTTAGCGGGAGGGCCAGCGTTACGCAGTATTTT,CSVSGRASVTQYF
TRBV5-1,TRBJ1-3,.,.,TGCGCCAGCAGCCTGGCCGGGGTAGTCCTTGGAAACACCATATATTTT,CASSLAGVVLGNTIYF
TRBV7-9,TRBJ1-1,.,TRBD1,TGTGCCAGCAGCTTAGGGCAGGGGGCTGAAGCTTTCTTT,CASSLGQGAEAFF
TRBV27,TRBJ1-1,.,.,TGTGCCAGCAGTTTATTTGGGGCGGACACTGAAGCTTTCTTT,CASSLFGADTEAFF
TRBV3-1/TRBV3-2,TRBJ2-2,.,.,TGTGCCAGCAGCCAAGGTCAGGGCGGGAACACCGGGGAGCTGTTTTTT,CASSQGQGGNTGELFF